There are many counts of the clone carrying this T cell receptor beta chain. No antigen is known for it. TCRdb re-called the 5' RACE reads with MiXCR, one entry per CDR3 protein. The sample has under 100,000 distinct CDR3 sequences, around 9% seen once. Time point specified: sample taken at primary tumor resection. Unsorted whole RNA from tumor, nontumor lung or frozen PBMC underwent sequencing. There were roughly 72 donors, all of them untreated patients with early-stage non-small cell lung cancer. The data are from a study of spatial heterogeneity in lung cancer. Overall study results and limits: Ubiquitous, expanded tumor-derived TCRs were more frequently observed in blood at resection than at follow-up.

V was cut by 3 bases and J by 0 bases, with 6 bases left in between. The CDR3 contains 14 residues. The rearrangement joins TRBV12-3 or TRBV12-4 to TRBJ1-5; no firm D call. Sequencing was performed on PBMCs, taken at surgery. This receptor was taken from a male donor with early-stage non-small cell lung cancer. This chain's CDR3 is CASSFEFSNQPQHF. CDR3 sequence (DNA): TGTGCCAGCAGTTTTGAATTTAGCAATCAGCCCCAGCATTTT.